This is a list of T cell receptor beta chains from one sample in a study of blood T cell repertoires in COVID-19. Generated by immunoSEQ multiplex PCR, the TCRdb table keeps only in-frame clones and is missing some. The table records under 200,000 clones, less than 90% of them present only once. Sequences were obtained from peripheral blood. These TCRs come from a woman in her 70s with acute or convalescent COVID-19. The CDR3 runs from the conserved cysteine through the conserved F or W. The D gene is left open where the match is weak. Some rows have no size entry. The others give once, few or many, or a class for an expanded clone.

clone size | J gene | D gene | V gene | CDR3 DNA | CDR3 protein
once | TRBJ1-4 | TRBD1 | TRBV7-2 | TGTGCCAGCAGCATCGACAGGGGGCGCAATGAAAAACTGTTTTTT | CASSIDRGRNEKLFF
NA | TRBJ1-2 | NA | TRBV4-1 | TGCGCCAGCAGCCAAGGGGGGGGGTTCTATGGCTACACCTTC | CASSQGGGFYGYTF
NA | TRBJ2-7 | NA | TRBV9 | TGTGCCAGCAGCCCCACGCCGACAGGTCCCTACGAGCAGTACTTC | CASSPTPTGPYEQYF
NA | TRBJ2-7 | TRBD2 | TRBV11-2 | TGTGCCAGCAGAAGGCCGGGGGAGGGCCTAAACGAGCAGTACTTC | CASRRPGEGLNEQYF
NA | TRBJ1-5 | TRBD1 | TRBV6-6 | TGTGCCAGCCAATACAGGGGAAGCAATCAGCCCCAGCATTTT | CASQYRGSNQPQHF
NA | TRBJ2-7 | NA | TRBV5-1 | TGCGCCAGCAGCTTTGCAGGGTCCTACGAGCAGTACTTC | CASSFAGSYEQYF
NA | TRBJ1-2 | TRBD1 | TRBV7-9 | TGTGCCAGCAGCTTAGAGACAGGGCGGACCTTC | CASSLETGRTF
NA | TRBJ2-3 | TRBD2 | TRBV29-1 | TGCAGCGTTGCGAGCGGGAGGGAGGATACGCAGTATTTT | CSVASGREDTQYF
NA | TRBJ2-3 | TRBD2 | TRBV6-5 | TGTGCCAGCAGATCGACTAGCGGGACACAGGATACGCAGTATTTT | CASRSTSGTQDTQYF
few | TRBJ1-2 | TRBD1 | TRBV6-5 | TGTGCCAGCCGTTATCCGGGACAGGGCGATTATGGCTACACCTTC | CASRYPGQGDYGYTF
NA | TRBJ1-1 | NA | TRBV27 | TGTGCCAGCAGTTTAGCAGGGAATGGGCCCGCGCGGCCAGCTTTCTTT | CASSLAGNGPARPAFF
NA | TRBJ2-7 | NA | TRBV7-2 | TGTGCCAGCAGCTTAGCACCAGGGGCCTACGAGCAGTACTTC | CASSLAPGAYEQYF
NA | TRBJ2-7 | NA | TRBV27 | TGTGCCAGCAGTACTACAGGGATCTACGAGCAGTACTTC | CASSTTGIYEQYF
NA | TRBJ2-1 | NA | TRBV6-6 | TGTGCCAGCAGTTACAAGGATGGGGGCGCCTACAATGAGCAGTTCTTC | CASSYKDGGAYNEQFF
NA | TRBJ1-1 | TRBD1 | TRBV18 | TGTGCCAGCTCACCCGCGGGGACAGAGACTGAAGCTTTCTTT | CASSPAGTETEAFF
NA | TRBJ2-6 | NA | TRBV5-8 | TGTGCCAGCAGCTTGCGGGTCTCTGGGGCCAACGTCCTGACTTTC | CASSLRVSGANVLTF
NA | TRBJ2-7 | TRBD1 | TRBV6-5 | TGTGCCAGCAGTTACGGACAGGGCGCCTACGAGCAGTACTTC | CASSYGQGAYEQYF
NA | TRBJ2-1 | NA | TRBV10-3 | TGTGCCATCGGCGACCGGTCCGGAGGCTATGAGCAGTTCTTC | CAIGDRSGGYEQFF
NA | TRBJ1-5 | NA | TRBV5-4 | TGTGCCAGCAGCTTGGCAGGGGCCAATCAGCCCCAGCATTTT | CASSLAGANQPQHF
once | TRBJ1-3 | NA | TRBV4-3 | TGCGCCAGCAGCCAAGACGGTTCAGGGTCCTCTGGAAACACCATATATTTT | CASSQDGSGSSGNTIYF
once | TRBJ1-6 | NA | TRBV7-8 | TGTGCCAGCAGCTTTGGCCCCTCCAGGGGATATAATTCACCCCTCCACTTT | CASSFGPSRGYNSPLHF
NA | TRBJ1-2 | NA | TRBV5-1 | TGCGCCAGCAGCTTGGTGGCCCCAGGCAGTGGCTACACCTTC | CASSLVAPGSGYTF
NA | TRBJ2-7 | TRBD2 | TRBV4-1 | TGCGCCAGCAGTCTTGAATTGACTAGCGGGAGGTCCGACTTCTCCTACGAGCAGTACTTC | CASSLELTSGRSDFSYEQYF
NA | TRBJ2-2 | TRBD2 | TRBV10-2 | TGCGCCAGCACCCCGACTAGCGGGAGGGGGACCGGGGAGCTGTTTTTT | CASTPTSGRGTGELFF
NA | TRBJ1-1 | NA | TRBV7-2 | TGTGCCAGCAGCTTAGCGGCCAGGCCAACTGAAGCTTTCTTT | CASSLAARPTEAFF
once | TRBJ2-1 | NA | TRBV3-1/TRBV3-2 | TGTGCCAGCAGCCTCTCGGTGGGGGCGCGGGATGAGCAGTTCTTC | CASSLSVGARDEQFF
NA | TRBJ1-5 | NA | TRBV6-5 | TGTGCCAGCACCGTGGACAAAAGCAATCAGCCCCAGCATTTT | CASTVDKSNQPQHF
NA | TRBJ1-2 | NA | TRBV6-5 | TGTGCCAGCAGTCCCCGACCTAGCCTGGATGGCTACACCTTC | CASSPRPSLDGYTF
NA | TRBJ1-3 | TRBD1 | TRBV18 | TGTGCCAGCTCACCAGGGGACAGGGGCTACACCATATATTTT | CASSPGDRGYTIYF
NA | TRBJ2-1 | NA | TRBV10-1 | TGCGCCAGCAGTTCCTTAGGGGGAGTTGGGAATGAGCAGTTCTTC | CASSSLGGVGNEQFF
few | TRBJ2-7 | TRBD1 | TRBV28 | TGTGCCAGCAGTGGGGACAGCTCCTACGAGCAGTACTTC | CASSGDSSYEQYF
NA | TRBJ1-5 | NA | TRBV29-1 | TGCAGCGCTTCGGGGTACAATCAGCCCCAGCATTTT | CSASGYNQPQHF
NA | TRBJ2-5 | TRBD2 | TRBV7-2 | TGTGCCAGCAGCTTAACTAGCGGATTCCAAGAGACCCAGTACTTC | CASSLTSGFQETQYF
NA | TRBJ2-2 | TRBD2 | TRBV7-8 | TGTGCCAGCAGCTTATTAAGGACTAGCGGGAGGGCCAACACCGGGGAGCTGTTTTTT | CASSLLRTSGRANTGELFF
once | TRBJ2-1 | TRBD2 | TRBV18 | TGTGCCAGCACCTCCGGGCTAGCGGGAGGGCCGAGTGAGCAGTTCTTC | CASTSGLAGGPSEQFF
NA | TRBJ1-1 | TRBD1 | TRBV5-4 | TGTGCCAGCAGCCCACCGACAGGGATGAACACTGAAGCTTTCTTT | CASSPPTGMNTEAFF
once | TRBJ2-4 | TRBD2 | TRBV11-3 | TGTGCCAGCAGCTTAGTACTAGCGGAAAAAAACATTCAGTACTTC | CASSLVLAEKNIQYF
NA | TRBJ2-7 | NA | TRBV5-1 | TGCGCCAGCAGCTTGTCACTAGCTGGGACTTACGAGCAGTACTTC | CASSLSLAGTYEQYF
NA | TRBJ2-1 | TRBD2 | TRBV6-2/TRBV6-3 | TGTGCCAGCAGCCGAGGACTAGCGATCAATGAGCAGTTCTTC | CASSRGLAINEQFF
NA | TRBJ1-4 | NA | TRBV5-1 | TGCGCCAGCAGCATCTATGGAGGGAATGAAAAACTGTTTTTT | CASSIYGGNEKLFF
NA | TRBJ1-6 | TRBD1 | TRBV2 | TGTGCCAGCAGTGTCAGGACAGGGGGTTCACCCCTCCACTTT | CASSVRTGGSPLHF
NA | TRBJ1-2 | NA | TRBV9 | TGTGCCAGCAGCGTACCCAGAGGTGGCTACACCTTC | CASSVPRGGYTF
NA | TRBJ1-2 | NA | TRBV28 | TGTGCCAGCTACGGGGTAAAGAACTATGGCTACACCTTC | CASYGVKNYGYTF
NA | TRBJ2-2 | NA | TRBV21-1 | TGTGCCAGCAGCAATTTTGTAAGGGGCCCCGACACCGGGGAGCTGTTTTTT | CASSNFVRGPDTGELFF
NA | TRBJ2-3 | NA | TRBV6-5 | TGTGCCAGCAGTTACTCGGGGGGTGCAGATACGCAGTATTTT | CASSYSGGADTQYF
NA | TRBJ2-3 | NA | TRBV7-2 | TGTGCCAGCAGCTTAGCGGGTGGGGGCAATACGCAGTATTTT | CASSLAGGGNTQYF
NA | TRBJ1-4 | NA | TRBV5-1 | TGCGCCAGCAGCTTGGACGGACTCAATGAAAAACTGTTTTTT | CASSLDGLNEKLFF
NA | TRBJ2-1 | TRBD2 | TRBV4-1 | TGCGCCAGCAGACTTAGCGGGGGGGCGCAGTATGAGCAGTTCTTC | CASRLSGGAQYEQFF
NA | TRBJ1-1 | NA | TRBV6-2/TRBV6-3 | TGTGCCAGCAGTTTCTTTACTGAAGCTTTCTTT | CASSFFTEAFF
NA | TRBJ1-2 | NA | TRBV10-1 | TGCGCCAGCAGTGAAGGATACCCGGAGCTCTATGGCTACACCTTC | CASSEGYPELYGYTF
once | TRBJ1-1 | TRBD1 | TRBV5-6 | TGTGCCAGCAGCAACGGACAGGGGGGCCTGGGGTACACTGAAGCTTTCTTT | CASSNGQGGLGYTEAFF
once | TRBJ1-2 | NA | TRBV10-3 | TGTGCCATCAACTCCCGGGACGGACAGTATGGCTACACCTTC | CAINSRDGQYGYTF
NA | TRBJ2-6 | TRBD1 | TRBV14 | TGTGCCAGCAGCCGGGACAGAGGATTCACTGGGGCCAACGTCCTGACTTTC | CASSRDRGFTGANVLTF
NA | TRBJ2-7 | TRBD2 | TRBV5-4 | TGTGCCAGCAGCTTAGCGGGAGCTACGCGCTCCGAGCAGTACTTC | CASSLAGATRSEQYF